This T cell receptor beta chain derives from a study of monozygotic twins with inflammatory bowel disease. Following a re-call of the 5' RACE reads, TCRdb has one entry per CDR3 protein and lacks DNA. Its table records around 380,000 distinct CDR3 sequences. CDR1 SGHVS and CDR2 FNYEAQ come from the germline V gene. CDR3 length equals 13 residues. The chain couples TRBV7-6 to TRBJ2-7; the D gene TCRdb calls, TRBD1, cannot be checked with no DNA. The sequence was collected from a human donor with ulcerative colitis or Crohn's disease, or a healthy co-twin of an affected twin (not recorded which). The sample taken for sequencing was blood. The CDR3 region is CASSGGPAYEQYF.